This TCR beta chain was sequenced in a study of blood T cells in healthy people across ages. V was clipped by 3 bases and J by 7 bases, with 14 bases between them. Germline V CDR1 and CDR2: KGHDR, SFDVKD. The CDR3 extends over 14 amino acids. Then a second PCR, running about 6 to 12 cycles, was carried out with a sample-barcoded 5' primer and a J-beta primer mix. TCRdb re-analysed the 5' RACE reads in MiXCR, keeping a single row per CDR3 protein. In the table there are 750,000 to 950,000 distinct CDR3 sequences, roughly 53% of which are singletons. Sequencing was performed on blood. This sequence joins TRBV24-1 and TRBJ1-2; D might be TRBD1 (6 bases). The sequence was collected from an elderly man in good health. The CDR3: CATSDGNRAPGYTF. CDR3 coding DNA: TGTGCCACCAGTGATGGCAACAGGGCCCCTGGCTACACCTTC.